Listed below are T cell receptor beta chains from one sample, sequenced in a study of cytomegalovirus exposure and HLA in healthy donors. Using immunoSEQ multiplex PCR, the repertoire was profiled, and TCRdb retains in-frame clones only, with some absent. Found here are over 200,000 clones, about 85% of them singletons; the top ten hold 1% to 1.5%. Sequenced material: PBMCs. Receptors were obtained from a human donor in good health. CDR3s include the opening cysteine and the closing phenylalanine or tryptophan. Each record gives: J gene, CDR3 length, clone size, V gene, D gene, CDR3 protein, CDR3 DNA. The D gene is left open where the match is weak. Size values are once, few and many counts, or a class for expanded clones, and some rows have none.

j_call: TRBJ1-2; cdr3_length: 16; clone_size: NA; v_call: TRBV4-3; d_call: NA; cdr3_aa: CASSQAPGQGEIGYTF; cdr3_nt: TGCGCCAGCAGCCAAGCGCCTGGCCAGGGTGAGATTGGCTACACCTTC
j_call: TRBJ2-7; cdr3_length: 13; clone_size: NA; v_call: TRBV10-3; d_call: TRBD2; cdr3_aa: CAITASGSYEQYF; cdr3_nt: TGTGCCATCACGGCCAGCGGGAGCTACGAGCAGTACTTC
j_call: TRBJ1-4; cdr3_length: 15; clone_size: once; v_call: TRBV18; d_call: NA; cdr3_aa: CASSPEVAGKEKLFF; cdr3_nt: TGTGCCAGCTCACCAGAAGTGGCAGGGAAGGAAAAACTGTTTTTT
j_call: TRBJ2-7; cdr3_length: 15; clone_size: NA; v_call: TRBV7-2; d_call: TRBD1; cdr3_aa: CASAGAGTEIYEQYF; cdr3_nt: TGTGCCAGCGCTGGAGCCGGGACAGAGATCTACGAGCAGTACTTC
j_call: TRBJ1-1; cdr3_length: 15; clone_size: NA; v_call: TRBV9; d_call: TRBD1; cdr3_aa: CASSVAGQGFTEAFF; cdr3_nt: TGTGCCAGCAGCGTAGCCGGACAGGGTTTCACTGAAGCTTTCTTT
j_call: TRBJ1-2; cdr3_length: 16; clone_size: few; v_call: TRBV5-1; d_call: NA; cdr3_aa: CASSEPNRKINYGYTF; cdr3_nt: TGCGCCAGCAGCGAACCCAACAGAAAGATTAACTATGGCTACACCTTC
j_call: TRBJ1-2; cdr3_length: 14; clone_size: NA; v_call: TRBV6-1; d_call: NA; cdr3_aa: CASSIQAEQDGYTF; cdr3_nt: TGTGCCAGCAGTATCCAGGCAGAGCAAGATGGCTACACCTTC
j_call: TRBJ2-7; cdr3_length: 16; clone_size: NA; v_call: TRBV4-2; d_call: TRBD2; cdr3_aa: CASSEVSGSRKYEQYF; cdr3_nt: TGTGCCAGCAGCGAAGTTAGCGGGAGTCGGAAATACGAGCAGTACTTC
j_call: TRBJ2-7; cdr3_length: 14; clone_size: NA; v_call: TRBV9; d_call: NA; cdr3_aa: CASSVESVNYEQYF; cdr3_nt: TGTGCCAGCAGCGTAGAAAGCGTTAACTACGAGCAGTACTTC
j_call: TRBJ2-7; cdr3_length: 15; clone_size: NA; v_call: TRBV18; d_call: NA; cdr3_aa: CASSRTQQTFYEQYF; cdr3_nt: TGTGCCAGCTCACGGACTCAGCAGACGTTTTACGAGCAGTACTTC
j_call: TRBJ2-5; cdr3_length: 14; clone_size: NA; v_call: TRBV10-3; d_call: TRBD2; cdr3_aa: CAISASGSSETQYF; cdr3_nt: TGTGCCATCAGTGCTAGCGGGAGTTCAGAGACCCAGTACTTC
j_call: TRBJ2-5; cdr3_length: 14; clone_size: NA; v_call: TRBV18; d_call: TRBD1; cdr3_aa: CASSPQGAGETQYF; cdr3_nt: TGTGCCAGCTCACCACAGGGGGCAGGAGAGACCCAGTACTTC
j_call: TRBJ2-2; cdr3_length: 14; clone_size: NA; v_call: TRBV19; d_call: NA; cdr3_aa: CASSIYRNTGELFF; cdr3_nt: TGTGCCAGTAGTATTTATAGGAACACCGGGGAGCTGTTTTTT
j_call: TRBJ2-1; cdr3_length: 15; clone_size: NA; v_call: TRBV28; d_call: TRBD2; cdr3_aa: CASSSGVAGANEQFF; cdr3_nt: TGTGCCAGCAGTTCCGGGGTAGCGGGAGCCAATGAGCAGTTCTTC
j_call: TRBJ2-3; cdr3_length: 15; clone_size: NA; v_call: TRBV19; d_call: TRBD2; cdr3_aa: CASSIGTSSTDTQYF; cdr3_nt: TGTGCCAGTAGTATCGGGACTAGCAGCACAGATACGCAGTATTTT
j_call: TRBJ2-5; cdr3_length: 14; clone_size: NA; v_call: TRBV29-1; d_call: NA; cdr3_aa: CSVEDAGLQETQYF; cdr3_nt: TGCAGCGTTGAAGACGCGGGACTCCAAGAGACCCAGTACTTC
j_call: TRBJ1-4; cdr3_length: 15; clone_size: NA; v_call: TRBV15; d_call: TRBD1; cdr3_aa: CATKQGTVTNEKLFF; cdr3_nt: TGTGCCACCAAGCAGGGGACAGTTACTAATGAAAAACTGTTTTTT
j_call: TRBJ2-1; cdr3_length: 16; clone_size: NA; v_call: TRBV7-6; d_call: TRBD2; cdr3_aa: CASSLEGAGSYNEQFF; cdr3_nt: TGTGCCAGCAGCTTAGAGGGAGCGGGGTCCTACAATGAGCAGTTCTTC
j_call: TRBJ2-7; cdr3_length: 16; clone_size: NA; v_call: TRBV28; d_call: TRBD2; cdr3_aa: CASSSGTSGRASEQYF; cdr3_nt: TGTGCCAGCAGTTCGGGAACTAGCGGGAGGGCATCCGAGCAGTACTTC
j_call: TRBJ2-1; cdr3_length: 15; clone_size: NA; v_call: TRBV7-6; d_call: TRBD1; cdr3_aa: CASSPPGQGNNEQFF; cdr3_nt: TGTGCCAGCAGTCCTCCGGGACAGGGGAACAATGAGCAGTTCTTC
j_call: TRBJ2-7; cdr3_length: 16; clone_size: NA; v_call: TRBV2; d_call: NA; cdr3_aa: CASSEAVTGDSYEQYF; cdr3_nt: TGTGCCAGCAGTGAAGCGGTGACGGGAGACTCCTACGAGCAGTACTTC
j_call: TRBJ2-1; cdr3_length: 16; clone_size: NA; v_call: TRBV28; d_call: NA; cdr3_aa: CASTGPRQGPANEQFF; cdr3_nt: TGTGCCAGCACCGGACCACGGCAGGGTCCCGCGAATGAGCAGTTCTTC
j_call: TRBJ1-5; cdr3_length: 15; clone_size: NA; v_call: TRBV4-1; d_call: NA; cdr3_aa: CASSPVGAAYQPQHF; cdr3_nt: TGCGCCAGCAGCCCGGTTGGGGCGGCCTACCAGCCCCAGCATTTT
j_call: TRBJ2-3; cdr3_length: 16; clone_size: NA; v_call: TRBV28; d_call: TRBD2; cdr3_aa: CASSPASGSVSDTQYF; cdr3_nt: TGTGCCAGCAGCCCAGCTAGCGGGAGTGTGTCAGATACGCAGTATTTT
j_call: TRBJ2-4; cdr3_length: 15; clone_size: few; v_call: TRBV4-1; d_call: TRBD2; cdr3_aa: CASSRLAEAKNIQYF; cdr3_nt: TGCGCCAGCAGCCGACTAGCGGAAGCCAAAAACATTCAGTACTTC
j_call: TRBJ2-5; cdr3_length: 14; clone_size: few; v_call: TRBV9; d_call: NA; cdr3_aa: CASSVAPSQETQYF; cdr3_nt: TGTGCCAGCAGCGTAGCCCCCAGCCAAGAGACCCAGTACTTC
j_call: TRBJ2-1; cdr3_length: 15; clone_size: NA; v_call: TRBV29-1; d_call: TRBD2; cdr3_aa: CSGGSGRSSYNEQFF; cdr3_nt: TGCAGCGGTGGTAGCGGGAGAAGCTCCTACAATGAGCAGTTCTTC